This record covers a single T cell receptor (beta chain). Its specificity is unknown. This record belongs to a study of graft-versus-host responses after intestinal transplantation. Generated by immunoSEQ multiplex PCR, the TCRdb table keeps only in-frame clones and is missing some. The sample holds approximately 86,000 clones; around 91% are singletons and the top ten take 0.1%. The clonotype originates from a human donor who received an intestinal transplant. Sample: unstimulated CD4+ T cells sorted from spleen or lymph node cells, taken before intestinal transplant.

The CDR3 nucleotides are TGCGCCAGCAGCTCCGGGACAGGGGGAAACGAGCAGTACTTC. Amino acid sequence: CASSSGTGGNEQYF. The chain uses TRBV5-1 and TRBJ2-7; 11 bases are a match to TRBD1. The germline CDR1 and CDR2 sequences are SGHRS and YFSETQ. The CDR3 runs 14 residues. The trim removed 3 bases at V and 5 bases at J, leaving 4 bases unmatched.